This T cell receptor (beta chain) was documented in a study of cytomegalovirus exposure and HLA in healthy donors. The PCR used 60 Vbeta and 13 Jbeta primers. Clones were sequenced by immunoSEQ multiplex PCR, and TCRdb holds only the in-frame ones, with some missing. Here the sample spans approximately 210,000 clones, 70% to 80% being singletons. The CDR3 is made up of 14 amino acids. The V end was cut by 2 bases, the J end by 1 base, with 6 bases between. Germline assignment: CDR1 ENHRY and CDR2 SYGVKD. Whole-study results and caveats: Only CMV serostatus was available as immune exposure information.

Concerning this clone: Its target is not known. This CDR3 is also generated by other DNA sequences in the sample.

Source material: PBMCs. The receptor was isolated from a woman aged 45-65 years in good health and CMV-seronegative. V usage is TRBV10-3 and J usage is TRBJ2-1; possibly TRBD2 for D (5 bases). The CDR3: CAISEPGSYNEQFF. For the CDR3, the DNA is TGTGCCATCAGTGAGCCGGGGTCCTACAATGAGCAGTTCTTC.